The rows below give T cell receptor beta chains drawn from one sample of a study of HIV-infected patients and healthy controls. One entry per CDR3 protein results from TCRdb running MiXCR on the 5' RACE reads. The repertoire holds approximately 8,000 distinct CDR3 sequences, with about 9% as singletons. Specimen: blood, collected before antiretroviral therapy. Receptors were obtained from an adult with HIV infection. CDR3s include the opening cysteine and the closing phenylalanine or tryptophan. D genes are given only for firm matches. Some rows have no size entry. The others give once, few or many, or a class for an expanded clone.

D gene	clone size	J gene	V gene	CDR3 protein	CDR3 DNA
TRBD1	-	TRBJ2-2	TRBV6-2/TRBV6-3	CASRLRQGAIGELFF	TGTGCCAGCCGCCTAAGACAGGGGGCTATCGGGGAGCTGTTTTTT
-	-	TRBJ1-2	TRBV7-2	CASSLGFVEDDGYTF	TGTGCCAGCAGCTTAGGCTTCGTGGAGGACGATGGCTACACCTTC
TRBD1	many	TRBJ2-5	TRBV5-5	CASRSPGAGGQETQYF	TGTGCCAGCAGAAGCCCCGGGGCAGGGGGTCAAGAGACCCAGTACTTC
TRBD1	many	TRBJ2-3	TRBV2	CASRGTDTDTQYF	TGTGCCAGCAGAGGGACAGACACAGATACGCAGTATTTT
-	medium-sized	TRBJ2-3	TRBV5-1	CASSFLGGPDTQYF	TGCGCCAGCAGCTTCTTAGGAGGACCAGATACGCAGTATTTT
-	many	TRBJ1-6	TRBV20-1	CSARGRVAPLHF	TGCAGTGCTAGAGGGAGGGTGGCACCCCTCCACTTT
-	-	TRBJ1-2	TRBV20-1	CSAAGTARRGYTF	TGCAGTGCTGCCGGGACCGCCCGTCGGGGCTACACCTTC
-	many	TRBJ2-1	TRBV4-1	CASSQGRNEQFF	TGCGCCAGCAGCCAAGGAAGGAATGAGCAGTTCTTC
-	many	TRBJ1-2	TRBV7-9	CASSLRAGNYGYTF	TGTGCCAGCAGCTTGCGCGCCGGAAACTATGGCTACACCTTC
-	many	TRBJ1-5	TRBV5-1	CASSMGHHNQPQHF	TGCGCCAGCAGCATGGGACACCACAATCAGCCCCAGCATTTT
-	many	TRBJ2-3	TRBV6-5	CASSYSTLGTDTQYF	TGTGCCAGCAGTTACTCGACCTTGGGCACAGATACGCAGTATTTT
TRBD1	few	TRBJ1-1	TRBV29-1	CSVQTGGTEAFF	TGCAGCGTGCAGACAGGGGGCACTGAAGCTTTCTTT
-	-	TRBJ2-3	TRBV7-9	CASSIGPPHSTDTQYF	TGTGCCAGCAGCATTGGACCTCCCCACAGCACAGATACGCAGTATTTT
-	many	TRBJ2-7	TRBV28	CASIFGQPPYEQYF	TGTGCCAGCATTTTTGGCCAGCCCCCCTACGAGCAGTACTTC
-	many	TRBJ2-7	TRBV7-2	CASRAPGTYEQYF	TGTGCCAGCAGAGCCCCTGGCACCTACGAGCAGTACTTC
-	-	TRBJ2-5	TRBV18	CASSPPLQETQYF	TGTGCCAGCTCACCACCCCTCCAGGAGACCCAGTACTTC
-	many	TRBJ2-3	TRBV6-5	CASSQAAQDTQYF	TGTGCCAGCAGCCAAGCAGCTCAAGATACGCAGTATTTT
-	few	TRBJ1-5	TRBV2	CASRRDTRSNQPQHF	TGTGCCAGCAGAAGGGACACCCGTAGCAATCAGCCCCAGCATTTT
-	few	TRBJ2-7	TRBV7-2	CASSQTSYSYEQYF	TGTGCCAGCAGTCAGACTAGTTACTCCTACGAGCAGTACTTC
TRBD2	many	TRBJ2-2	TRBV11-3	CASTSSGSNTGELFF	TGTGCCAGCACCTCTAGCGGGAGCAACACCGGGGAGCTGTTTTTT
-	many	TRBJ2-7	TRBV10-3	CAISGTASSYEQYF	TGTGCCATCAGTGGGACAGCTTCCTCCTACGAGCAGTACTTC
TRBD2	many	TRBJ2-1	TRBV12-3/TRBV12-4	CASSYLRLGGGALSSYNEQFF	TGTGCCAGCAGTTACCTCCGACTGGGCGGGGGGGCCCTAAGCTCCTACAATGAGCAGTTCTTC
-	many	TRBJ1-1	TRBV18	CASSPRGLGRGRTEAFF	TGTGCCAGCTCACCACGTGGGTTGGGAAGGGGTAGAACTGAAGCTTTCTTT
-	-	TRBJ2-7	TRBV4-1	CASSQYARDEQYF	TGCGCCAGCAGCCAATACGCCAGGGACGAGCAGTACTTC
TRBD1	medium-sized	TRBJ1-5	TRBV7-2	CASSIGQGNQPQHF	TGTGCCAGCAGCATCGGACAGGGCAATCAGCCCCAGCATTTT
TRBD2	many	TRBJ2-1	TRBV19	CASSRLASQTYNEQFF	TGTGCCAGTAGTCGACTAGCGAGCCAAACCTACAATGAGCAGTTCTTC
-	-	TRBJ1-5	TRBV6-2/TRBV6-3	CASSYSLPSQPQHF	TGTGCCAGCAGTTACTCGCTTCCCAGTCAGCCCCAGCATTTT
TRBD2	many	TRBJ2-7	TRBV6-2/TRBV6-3	CASSYNPGLADIEQYF	TGTGCCAGCAGTTACAATCCGGGACTAGCGGATATCGAGCAGTACTTC
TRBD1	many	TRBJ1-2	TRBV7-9	CASSPGQSYGRYTF	TGTGCCAGCAGCCCGGGACAGAGCTATGGTCGCTACACCTTC
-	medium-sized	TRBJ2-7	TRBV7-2	CASSEDVSSYEQYF	TGTGCCAGCAGCGAAGATGTGAGCTCCTACGAGCAGTACTTC
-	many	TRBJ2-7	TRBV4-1	CASSGARGMISYEQYF	TGCGCCAGCAGCGGGGCGCGCGGCATGATCTCCTACGAGCAGTACTTC
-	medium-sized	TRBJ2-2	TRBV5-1	CASATGTGELFF	TGCGCCAGCGCCACAGGGACCGGGGAGCTGTTTTTT
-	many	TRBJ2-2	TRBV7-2	CASSSRGGANTGELFF	TGTGCCAGCAGCTCCAGGGGGGGCGCGAACACCGGGGAGCTGTTTTTT
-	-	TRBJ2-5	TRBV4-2	CASSRGTTYQETQYF	TGTGCCAGCAGCCGCGGGACAACGTACCAAGAGACCCAGTACTTC
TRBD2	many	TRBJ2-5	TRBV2	CASSDPSGRASGETQYF	TGTGCCAGCAGTGACCCTAGCGGGAGGGCCTCGGGAGAGACCCAGTACTTC
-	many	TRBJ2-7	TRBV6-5	CASSLFQGYEQYF	TGTGCCAGCAGTTTGTTCCAGGGTTACGAGCAGTACTTC
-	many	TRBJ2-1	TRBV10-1	CASIRDGVEQFF	TGCGCCAGCATTCGAGACGGGGTTGAGCAGTTCTTC
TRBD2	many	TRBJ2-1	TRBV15	CATSRDQGGRAVRYNEQFF	TGTGCCACCAGCAGAGACCAGGGAGGGAGGGCCGTCAGGTACAATGAGCAGTTCTTC
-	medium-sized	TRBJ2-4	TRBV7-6	CASSLYSGHNIQYF	TGTGCCAGCAGCTTATACAGTGGACATAACATTCAGTACTTC
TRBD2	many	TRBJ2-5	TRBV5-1	CASSPTSIVGETQYF	TGCGCCAGCAGCCCGACTAGCATAGTCGGAGAGACCCAGTACTTC
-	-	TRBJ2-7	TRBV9	CASSASDTGEQYF	TGTGCCAGCAGCGCATCGGACACGGGCGAGCAGTACTTC
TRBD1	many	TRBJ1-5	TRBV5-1	CASSLGTGNQPQHF	TGCGCCAGCAGCTTAGGGACAGGCAATCAGCCCCAGCATTTT
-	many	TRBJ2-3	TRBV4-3	CASSQVEGAGTQYF	TGCGCCAGCAGCCAAGTGGAAGGAGCAGGTACGCAGTATTTT
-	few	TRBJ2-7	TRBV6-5	CASSYMFEQYF	TGTGCCAGCAGTTATATGTTCGAGCAGTACTTC
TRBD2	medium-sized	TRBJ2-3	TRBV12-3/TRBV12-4	CASSLEGTSGTDTQYF	TGTGCCAGCAGTTTAGAGGGGACTAGTGGCACAGATACGCAGTATTTT
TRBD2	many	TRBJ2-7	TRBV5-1	CASSPADGRTSYEQYF	TGCGCCAGCAGCCCGGCCGACGGGAGGACTAGCTACGAGCAGTACTTC
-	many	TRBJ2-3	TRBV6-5	CASSTGPVKQYF	TGTGCCAGCAGTACGGGACCGGTTAAGCAGTATTTT
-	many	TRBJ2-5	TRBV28	CASSSPPVTRVQETQYF	TGTGCCAGCAGTTCCCCCCCGGTGACTAGGGTCCAAGAGACCCAGTACTTC